This T cell receptor beta chain stems from a study of cytomegalovirus exposure and HLA in healthy donors. Study results and caveats: 87-base-pair reads could not separate some V segments, including TRBV6-2 and TRBV6-3.

CDR1 is KGHSH and CDR2 is LQKENI in the germline V gene. Trimming took 8 bases from V and 4 from J; bases not matched to a gene: 5. There are 14 residues in the CDR3. Vbeta (60) and Jbeta (13) primers were used in the PCR. Produced via immunoSEQ multiplex PCR; TCRdb's table is partial and in-frame only. The specimen's table records about 48,000 clones. Worth noting for this clone: The antigen is not known.

The chain couples TRBV18 to TRBJ2-3; TRBD1 agrees at 11 bases. The sample was PBMCs. This sequence was found in a male donor in good health and CMV-seropositive. CDR3: CASTRDRGADTQYF. The CDR3, as DNA: TGTGCCAGCACCCGGGACAGGGGGGCAGATACGCAGTATTTT.